A single sample gave rise to the 5 T cell receptor beta chains below, sequenced in a study of graft-versus-host responses after intestinal transplantation. No antigens are known for them. Generated by immunoSEQ multiplex PCR, the TCRdb table keeps only in-frame clones and is missing some. The sample has some 130,000 clones, approximately 90% seen once. Sequencing was performed on unstimulated CD4+ T cells sorted from spleen or lymph node cells, taken before intestinal transplant. These receptors all stem from a human donor who received an intestinal transplant.

The rearrangement joins TRBV7-2 to TRBJ2-1; D perhaps matches TRBD2 (6 bases). Germline lookup yields CDR1 SGHTA and CDR2 FQGNSA. CDR3 length: 17 amino acids. Trimming shortened V by 1 base and J by 9 bases, and 22 bases separated the two germline ends. CDR3: CASSLDSGTPRKGEQFF. Here the CDR3 DNA reads TGTGCCAGCAGCTTAGACTCCGGGACTCCGCGGAAGGGTGAGCAGTTCTTC.

The chain combines TRBV5-4 with TRBJ2-7; 8 nucleotides match TRBD2. The CDR3 has 17 amino acids. Unmatched junction bases numbered 19, after V lost 2 bases and J lost 9 bases. Germline V CDR1 and CDR2: SGHNT, YYREEE (reference sequence). The CDR3 bases are TGTGCCAGCAGCTTTCCGGGGAACCCGGGAGGGAACGGTGGGCAGTACTTC. As protein: CASSFPGNPGGNGGQYF.

J is TRBJ1-5 and V is TRBV5-6, with D unclear. Germline lookup yields CDR1 SGHDT and CDR2 YYEEEE. CDR3 length: 14 residues. V lost 0 bases and J 2 bases, leaving 6 bases between the germline ends. CDR3 in amino acids: CASSLDSGNQPQHF. The CDR3 DNA reads as TGTGCCAGCAGCTTGGACAGTGGCAATCAGCCCCAGCATTTT.

The chain employs TRBV11-1 and TRBJ2-3; TRBD2 matches 9 bases. Trimming at V came to 5 bases and at J to 5 bases, leaving 14 bases not matched to a gene. CDR1 and CDR2 from the germline V gene are SGHAT and FQDESV (reference sequence). This CDR3 has 17 residues. The CDR3 protein is CASSETRNSGGLDTQYF. CDR3 DNA: TGTGCCAGCAGCGAAACCCGTAATAGCGGGGGATTAGATACGCAGTATTTT.

V gene TRBV20-1 combines with J gene TRBJ2-7; D is perhaps TRBD1 (6 bases). Trimming shortened V by 7 bases and J by 6 bases, and 13 bases separated the two germline ends. The CDR3 spans 11 residues. CDR1 is DFQATT and CDR2 is SNEGSKA in the germline V gene (reference sequence). The CDR3 reads CSVIIRGEQYF. The DNA of the CDR3 is TGCAGTGTCATAATCAGGGGCGAGCAGTACTTC.